This T cell receptor (beta chain) was identified during a study of T cells after yellow fever vaccination (dated by TCRdb to between 2017 and 2020). Context from the whole study: The SMART-Seq v4 Ultra Low Input RNA kit was used to prepare libraries from fractions with low cell numbers. Bulk TCR alpha and beta repertoires were sequenced longitudinally to track T-cell clones before and after primary and booster YFV17D yellow fever vaccination. The cohort comprised two healthy male donors, one aged 18 to 30 and one aged 30 to 40 years. Blood was drawn at multiple timepoints before and after primary and secondary immunization, with bulk PBMC replicates and cell subsets isolated. Overall results and qualifications from the work: Because only a couple of donors were included in the study, the extent to which the findings can be generalized is limited. Because abundant contaminating clonotypes from the bulk population could be contained in FACS-sorted repertoires, computational filtering was required. A small share of clonotypes was detected in both CD4 and CD8 compartments, with the overlap likely arising from convergent recombination. The secondary T-cell response was found to be weaker but faster than the primary response, with a peak reached on day 5 rather than on day 15. After the booster, most of the clones that had expanded following primary vaccination were detected again (just under 97% of CD4 and around 87% of CD8), which suggests that memory was broadly maintained.

V was cut back by 6 bases and J by 5 bases, leaving a gap of 12 bases between them. Taken from the germline V gene, the CDR1 and CDR2 loops are LGHNA and YSLEER. The CDR3, from cysteine to phenylalanine, totals 13 residues. The CDR3 DNA has 39 bases and is translated from base 1. TCR cDNA was made using 5'RACE template switching, a step that added a universal primer site and unique molecular identifiers. cDNA synthesis was primed from both the TCR alpha and TCR beta constant segments. Two PCR steps were used to amplify libraries, with sample barcodes and sequencing adapters being added in the second step. Sequencing of libraries was performed on Illumina HiSeq 2500 (2x100 bp) or NovaSeq (2x150 bp). Per the authors' processing: MIGEC handled demultiplexing of reads and collapsing into UMI consensus sequences, while MiXCR performed V(D)J alignment. Clonotypes responding to the vaccine were identified with edgeR on replicate PBMC samples, with the criteria of FDR below 0.01 and a log2 fold change above 5 up to day 15. Bulk clonotypes were assigned CD4 or CD8 identity according to which sequenced CD4 or CD8 repertoire held them at higher abundance. Clones were called with MiXCR by TCRdb after fastp trimmed the public reads at Q25, and only in-frame beta chains were retained. Each CDR3 protein appears once, grouped with its most common genes and DNA. The V and J calls and clone size are TCRdb's, not the authors'. The sample yields more than 110,000 distinct CDR3 sequences; under 8% were counted once. 0.5% to 0.65% of the sample is taken by the ten largest.

What the treatment or condition label conveys for this sample: live attenuated yellow fever vaccine strain. A standard Ficoll-Paque protocol was used to isolate PBMCs from peripheral blood. Dynabeads CD4 and CD8 positive selection kits were used to isolate the CD4 and CD8 T-cell fractions. TriZol was used to extract RNA from bulk PBMCs, CD4 and CD8 fractions, and dextramer-positive and dextramer-negative fractions. Worth noting for this clonotype: No antigen is known for it. No much larger clone is present one base from it, and per-base qualities are unavailable.

Specimen: CD4+ T cells sorted from PBMCs, collected 10 days after the yellow fever booster vaccination. The V and J segments used are TRBV4-3 and TRBJ2-3, with a weak D call of TRBD1 (5 bases match). This TCR came from a man aged 30 to 45 who received the YFV17D yellow fever vaccine. The CDR3 amino acid sequence is: CASSHATGDTQYF. The sequence in DNA is TGCGCCAGCAGTCATGCTACAGGAGATACGCAGTATTTT.